These 28 T cell receptor beta chains share one sample of origin, sequenced in a study of blood T cell repertoires in COVID-19. Repertoires were generated with immunoSEQ multiplex PCR, while TCRdb's copy carries only in-frame clones and drops some. There are approximately 170,000 clones in the sample; approximately 79% occur only once, and 15% to 20% lies in the top ten. The sample was peripheral blood. Source of these receptors: a woman older than 75 with acute or convalescent COVID-19.

CDR3 residues: CASSSRDRGPGELFF. In nucleotides, the CDR3 is TGTGCCAGCAGCTCCAGGGACAGGGGACCCGGGGAGCTGTTTTTT. The chain employs TRBV5-4 and TRBJ2-2; the match to TRBD1 covers 10 bases. The CDR3 runs 15 residues. Trimming took 3 bases from V and 6 from J; bases not matched to a gene: 5. Germline assignment: CDR1 SGHNT and CDR2 YYREEE (reference sequence).

This clone showed up just a few times. This chain links TRBV14 with TRBJ2-1, with 12 bases identical to TRBD2. Unmatched junction bases numbered 7, after V lost 0 bases and J lost 4 bases. Germline values: CDR1 SGHDN, CDR2 FVKESK. This CDR3 spans 18 amino acids. In DNA form, the CDR3 reads TGTGCCAGCAGCCAAGATCCCTGGACTAGCGGGGAGTACAATGAGCAGTTCTTC. Its protein is CASSQDPWTSGEYNEQFF.

This chain connects TRBV9 to TRBJ2-7; TRBD1 aligns across 8 bases. The junction had 2 bases not matched to a gene; V was cut back by 3 bases and J by 6 bases. This CDR3 is 12 amino acids long. The germline CDR1 and CDR2 sequences are SGDLS and YYNGEE. CDR3 region: CASSATGAEQYF. The CDR3 bases are TGTGCCAGCAGCGCGACAGGGGCCGAGCAGTACTTC.

This sequence joins TRBV7-9 and TRBJ1-2, with 7 nucleotides matching TRBD1. The CDR3 contains 16 residues. With V trimmed by 5 bases and J by 0 bases, 9 bases remained unmatched. CDR1 is SEHNR and CDR2 is FQNEAQ in the germline V gene (reference sequence). CDR3 sequence: CASSPQGESANYGYTF. The CDR3 DNA reads TGTGCCAGCAGCCCCCAGGGGGAGTCGGCTAACTATGGCTACACCTTC.

The chain links TRBV19 to TRBJ2-3, with D possibly matching TRBD2 (6 bases). The CDR3 extends over 13 amino acids. Between the trimmed V and J ends, which lost 4 bases and 5 bases, there was a span of 10 bases. Germline V lookup: CDR1 LNHDA, CDR2 SQIVND (reference sequence). The CDR3 DNA reads TGTGCCAGTAGTAGGAGGGAAGGAGATACGCAGTATTTT. Translating gives CASSRREGDTQYF.

The J gene is TRBJ2-3, the V gene TRBV5-1; TRBD2 might be the D (5 bases). Germline CDR1 reads SGHRS; CDR2 reads YFSETQ. Between the trimmed V and J ends, which lost 0 bases and 3 bases, there was a span of 8 bases. This CDR3 is built from 14 residues. In nucleotides, the CDR3 is TGCGCCAGCAGCTTGGAAGGAGGTACAGATACGCAGTATTTT. Protein product: CASSLEGGTDTQYF.

This rearrangement joins TRBV2 to TRBJ2-7, with TRBD1 identical over 8 bases. Germline V gene sequence: CDR1 SNHLY, CDR2 FYNNEI. V shed 5 bases, J shed 5 bases, and the junction held 8 bases outside the gene matches. CDR3 length equals 14 residues. CDR3: CASSYRQGLNEQYF. CDR3 sequence (DNA): TGTGCCAGCAGTTATAGACAGGGGTTGAACGAGCAGTACTTC. Together with reference TRBV2 and TRBJ2-7, the CDR3 gives the full variable domain: EPEVTQTPSHQVTQMGQEVILRCVPISNHLYFYWYRQILGQKVEFLVSFYNNEISEKSEIFDDQFSVERPDGSNFTLKIRSTKLEDSAMYFCASSYRQGLNEQYFGPGTRLTVT.

The J gene is TRBJ2-1, the V gene TRBV7-2, with 11 nucleotides matching TRBD2. V was clipped by 5 bases and J by 15 bases; unmatched bases: 6. There are 12 residues in the CDR3. The germline gives CDR1 SGHTA, CDR2 FQGNSA. CDR3 residues: CASSQTSGTLFF. In nucleotides, the CDR3 is TGTGCCAGCAGCCAGACTAGCGGGACTCTGTTCTTC.

This clone has a handful of counts. This chain uses TRBV19 with TRBJ1-1; no clear D gene. Germline CDR1 and CDR2: LNHDA and SQIVND (reference sequence). The CDR3 is made up of 14 amino acids. V was trimmed by 5 bases and J by 5 bases, leaving 15 bases between them. DNA of the CDR3: TGTGCCAGTAGTCCGGAGGAGTTCGGGACTGAAGCTTTCTTT. Amino acids: CASSPEEFGTEAFF. The full variable domain, rest sourced from reference TRBV19 and TRBJ1-1, is DGGITQSPKYLFRKEGQNVTLSCEQNLNHDAMYWYRQDPGQGLRLIYYSQIVNDFQKGDIAEGYSVSREKKESFPLTVTSAQKNPTAFYLCASSPEEFGTEAFFGQGTRLTVV.

CDR3 amino acids: CASSIPAASSGANVLTF. Here the CDR3 DNA reads TGTGCCAGTAGTATACCGGCAGCTAGCTCTGGGGCCAACGTCCTGACTTTC. The chain links TRBV19 to TRBJ2-6; D is ambiguous. V dropped 2 bases and J dropped 0 bases, with 11 bases sitting between them. The germline V gene encodes CDR1 LNHDA and CDR2 SQIVND (reference sequence). This CDR3 spans 17 amino acids.

The J gene is TRBJ2-4, the V gene TRBV27; D is perhaps TRBD2 (6 bases). Germline-derived CDR1 and CDR2 are MNHEY and SMNVEV (reference sequence). This CDR3 has 15 residues. The V end was cut by 5 bases, the J end by 1 base, with 12 bases between. This CDR3 is CASSRREGAKNIQYF. CDR3 coding DNA: TGTGCCAGCAGTAGGAGGGAAGGGGCCAAAAACATTCAGTACTTC.

This clone was seen a handful of times. The chain couples TRBV6-5 to TRBJ1-1; D is possibly TRBD1 (6 bases). The V end lost 6 bases, the J end lost 5 bases, and 16 bases lay between the germline ends. The CDR3 totals 14 residues. Germline V gene lookup returns CDR1 MNHEY and CDR2 SVGAGI. CDR3 in amino acids: CASSLRRGGTEAFF. DNA for the CDR3: TGTGCCAGCAGCCTCAGGAGGGGGGGGACTGAAGCTTTCTTT.

V is TRBV3-1 (or the pseudogene TRBV3-2) and J is TRBJ1-1; TRBD1 aligns across 7 bases. The V and J ends lost 4 bases and 0 bases, in that order; junction bases with no gene match: 2. The CDR3 sequence is 14 residues long. Looked up from germline, CDR1 is LGHDT and CDR2 is YNNKEL (reference sequence). The DNA for the CDR3 is TGTGCCAGCAGCCGGGGACAGATGAACACTGAAGCTTTCTTT. Protein product: CASSRGQMNTEAFF.

The chain uses TRBV30 and TRBJ1-2; no reliable D call. The CDR3 runs 12 residues. The germline gives CDR1 GTSNPN, CDR2 SVGIG (reference sequence). V was clipped by 2 bases and J by 6 bases, with 10 bases between them. CDR3 sequence (DNA): TGTGCCTGGAGTCCTTACACCCATGGCTACACCTTC. Protein sequence: CAWSPYTHGYTF.

This clone was recorded only once. The rearrangement links TRBV19 to TRBJ1-5, with a possible D match to TRBD1 (5 bases). The CDR3 runs to 14 residues. The germline CDR1 and CDR2 sequences are LNHDA and SQIVND (reference sequence). Trimming pared 1 base from V and 3 bases from J, leaving 7 bases between. In DNA, the CDR3 is TGTGCCAGTAGTATAGCAGGGCCCAATCAGCCCCAGCATTTT. The encoded protein is CASSIAGPNQPQHF.

The V and J genes are TRBV5-1 and TRBJ2-2, with TRBD1 identical over 7 bases. The trim removed 0 bases at V and 4 bases at J, leaving 3 bases unmatched. From germline, CDR1 is SGHRS and CDR2 YFSETQ. There are 15 residues in the CDR3. The CDR3 coding sequence is TGCGCCAGCAGCTTGGAACAGGGGACCACCGGGGAGCTGTTTTTT. Translating gives CASSLEQGTTGELFF.

This clone has a single count. The chain combines TRBV27 with TRBJ2-7; 8 nucleotides match TRBD1. This CDR3 region has 16 residues. With 7 bases clipped from V and 6 bases from J, the junction kept 17 bases outside the gene matches. CDR1 MNHEY and CDR2 SMNVEV come from the germline V gene (reference sequence). CDR3 nucleotides: TGTGCCAGCACCCACGACACGGGACAGGCTAAAACCGAGCAGTACTTC. Translating it yields CASTHDTGQAKTEQYF.

V usage is TRBV4-2 and J usage is TRBJ2-7, with 8 bases aligning to TRBD2. With V trimmed by 3 bases and J by 4 bases, 8 bases remained unmatched. Germline assignment: CDR1 LGHNA and CDR2 YNFKEQ. The CDR3 totals 15 residues. CDR3 loop: CASSHDLAGTYEQYF. CDR3 coding DNA: TGTGCCAGCAGCCACGATCTAGCGGGCACTTACGAGCAGTACTTC.

This sequence joins TRBV12-3 or TRBV12-4 and TRBJ1-2, with 7 bases aligning to TRBD1. Trimming took 3 bases from V and 4 from J; bases not matched to a gene: 2. The CDR3 sequence is 13 residues long. The CDR3 DNA sequence: TGTGCCAGCAGTTTCGGGACAGCCTATGGCTACACCTTC. Residues: CASSFGTAYGYTF.

The chain couples TRBV6-5 to TRBJ1-3; a weak D match, TRBD1 (5 bases). The CDR3 consists of 14 residues. Germline lookup yields CDR1 MNHEY and CDR2 SVGAGI. V was cut by 6 bases and J by 4 bases, with 13 bases left in between. The DNA for the CDR3 is TGTGCCAGCAGCCGGCCAGGGTCCGGAAACACCATATATTTT. This encodes CASSRPGSGNTIYF.

The chain is built from TRBV5-5 and TRBJ1-4; 10 bases match TRBD1. The germline CDR1 and CDR2 sequences are SGHKS and YYEKEE (reference sequence). The trim removed 4 bases at V and 1 base at J, leaving 10 bases unmatched. The CDR3 runs 18 residues. DNA for the CDR3: TGTGCCAGCAGCCTTGGGCGGGACAGGGGATTAACTAATGAAAAACTGTTTTTT. This translates into CASSLGRDRGLTNEKLFF.

The chain carries TRBV29-1 and TRBJ1-4; 11 bases map to TRBD1. The CDR3 has 15 amino acids. In germline, CDR1 is SQVTM, CDR2 ANQGSEA. J gave up 8 bases and V 5 bases, and 10 bases lay outside the gene matches. CDR3 amino acids: CSVYLGRDRGEKLFF. Here the CDR3 DNA reads TGCAGCGTTTACCTCGGCCGGGACAGGGGGGAAAAACTGTTTTTT. The variable domain in full, with the rest retrieved from reference TRBV29-1 and TRBJ1-4, is SAVISQKPSRDICQRGTSLTIQCQVDSQVTMMFWYRQQPGQSLTLIATANQGSEATYESGFVIDKFPISRPNLTFSTLTVSNMSPEDSSIYLCSVYLGRDRGEKLFFGSGTQLSVL.

This clone was seen ten or more times. DNA of the CDR3: TGCGCCAGCAGTCCACAGGAGAATCAGCCCCAGCATTTT. Translation: CASSPQENQPQHF. The chain employs TRBV10-1 and TRBJ1-5, with D possibly being TRBD1 (5 bases). Trimming pared 5 bases from V and 4 bases from J, leaving 9 bases between. Germline loops: CDR1 WNHNN, CDR2 SYGVQD (reference sequence). This CDR3 is built from 13 residues.

The chain couples TRBV19 to TRBJ1-4; 7 nucleotides line up with TRBD1. Germline V gene sequence: CDR1 LNHDA, CDR2 SQIVND (reference sequence). CDR3 size: 15 residues. The trim removed 5 bases at V and 7 bases at J, leaving 10 bases unmatched. The CDR3 region is CASSPRQGLGEKLFF. CDR3 bases: TGTGCCAGTAGTCCGCGACAGGGACTGGGTGAAAAACTGTTTTTT.

The J gene is TRBJ2-3, the V gene TRBV5-1; D not resolved. The CDR3 totals 13 residues. Germline V gives CDR1 SGHRS, CDR2 YFSETQ. Trimming left V 1 base short and J 0 bases short, with 3 bases between. CDR3 bases: TGCGCCAGCAGCTTGCTCAGCACAGATACGCAGTATTTT. As protein: CASSLLSTDTQYF.

This clone was picked up one time. The chain carries TRBV5-1 and TRBJ1-3; no clear D gene. CDR1 is SGHRS, CDR2 YFSETQ, per germline. The CDR3 is 16 amino acids. V lost 1 base, J lost 0 bases, and 11 bases lay in between. The CDR3 loop reads CASSLYSLYSGNTIYF. In DNA form, the CDR3 reads TGCGCCAGCAGCTTGTACAGCTTATACTCTGGAAACACCATATATTTT.

The gene calls are TRBV28 and TRBJ2-7; the D is unclear. V dropped 5 bases and J dropped 1 base, with 15 bases sitting between them. Germline assignment: CDR1 MDHEN and CDR2 SYDVKM. The CDR3 spans 15 residues. The CDR3 protein is CASSSFWADSYEQYF. The CDR3 DNA follows: TGTGCCAGCAGTAGCTTCTGGGCCGATTCCTACGAGCAGTACTTC. Together with reference TRBV28 and TRBJ2-7, the CDR3 gives the full variable domain: DVKVTQSSRYLVKRTGEKVFLECVQDMDHENMFWYRQDPGLGLRLIYFSYDVKMKEKGDIPEGYSVSREKKERFSLILESASTNQTSMYLCASSSFWADSYEQYFGPGTRLTVT.

This chain joins TRBV10-1 and TRBJ2-5; the match to TRBD1 covers 8 bases. Germline CDR1 reads WNHNN; CDR2 reads SYGVQD (reference sequence). The CDR3 has 12 residues. With V trimmed by 8 bases and J by 3 bases, 2 bases remained unmatched. CDR3 nucleotide sequence: TGCGCCAGCGGGACAGGAGAAGAGACCCAGTACTTC. It translates to CASGTGEETQYF.